The present T cell receptor (beta chain) was sequenced within a study of blood T cell repertoires in COVID-19. Study-wide background: Sites across the United States, Italy and Spain contributed samples from acute and convalescent COVID-19. Sources were T cells, B-cell-depleted T cells, or PBMCs; the material itself was cDNA or gDNA.

In the original processing: Nucleated cell number was recorded as an estimate derived from reference gene primer amplification. Measured with immunoSEQ multiplex PCR; TCRdb has only the in-frame clones, and not every one. V and J calls and clone size follow that table, whereas D and trimming were derived from the DNA. This table has over 200,000 clones, about 85% appearing once. Per germline, CDR1 KGHSH and CDR2 LQKENI. The CDR3 consists of 15 residues. With 0 bases removed from V and 4 bases from J, the gap between germline ends came to 11 bases. The clonotype comes from a woman over 75 with active or convalescent COVID-19. The rearrangement uses TRBV18 and TRBJ2-3; D perhaps matches TRBD1 (5 bases). Sequences were obtained from peripheral blood. The CDR3 region is CASSPPSQGADTQYF. As DNA, the CDR3 is TGTGCCAGCTCACCACCCTCGCAGGGTGCAGATACGCAGTATTTT.